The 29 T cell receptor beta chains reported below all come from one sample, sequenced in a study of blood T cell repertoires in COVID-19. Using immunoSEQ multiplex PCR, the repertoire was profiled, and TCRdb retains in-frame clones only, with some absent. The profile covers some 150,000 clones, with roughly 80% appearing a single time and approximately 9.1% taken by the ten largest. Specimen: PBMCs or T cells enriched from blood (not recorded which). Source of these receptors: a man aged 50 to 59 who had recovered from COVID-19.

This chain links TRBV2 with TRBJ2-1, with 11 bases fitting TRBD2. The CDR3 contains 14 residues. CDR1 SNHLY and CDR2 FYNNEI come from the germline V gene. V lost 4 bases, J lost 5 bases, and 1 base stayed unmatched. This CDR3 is CASSGLAGNNEQFF. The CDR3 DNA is TGTGCCAGCAGTGGACTAGCGGGGAACAATGAGCAGTTCTTC.

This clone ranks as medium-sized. CDR3 DNA: TGCGCCAGCAGCCAAGTTGGCCTTCTTTCACCCCTCCACTTT. Its translation: CASSQVGLLSPLHF. The J gene is TRBJ1-6, the V gene TRBV4-1; no clear D gene. V was shortened by 1 base and J by 9 bases, with 10 bases between the two germline ends. The CDR3 runs to 14 residues. Per germline, CDR1 MGHRA and CDR2 YSYEKL.

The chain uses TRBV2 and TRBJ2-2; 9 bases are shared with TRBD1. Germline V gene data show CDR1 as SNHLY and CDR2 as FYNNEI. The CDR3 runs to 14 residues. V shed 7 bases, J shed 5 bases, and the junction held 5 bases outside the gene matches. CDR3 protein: CASNRDRETGELFF. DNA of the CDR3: TGTGCCAGCAACCGGGACAGGGAGACCGGGGAGCTGTTTTTT.

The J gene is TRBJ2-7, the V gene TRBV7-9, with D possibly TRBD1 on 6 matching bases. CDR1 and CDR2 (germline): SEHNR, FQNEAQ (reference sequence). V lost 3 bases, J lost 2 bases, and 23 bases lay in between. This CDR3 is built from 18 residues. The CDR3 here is CASSLEFLFTGQTYEQYF. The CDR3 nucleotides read TGTGCCAGCAGCTTGGAATTTCTTTTTACGGGACAAACCTACGAGCAGTACTTC.

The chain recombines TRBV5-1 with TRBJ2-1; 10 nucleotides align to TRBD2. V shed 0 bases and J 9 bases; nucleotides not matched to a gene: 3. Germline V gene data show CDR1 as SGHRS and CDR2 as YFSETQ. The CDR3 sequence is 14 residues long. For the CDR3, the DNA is TGCGCCAGCAGCTTGGAACTAGCGGGGCGTGAGCAGTTCTTC. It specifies CASSLELAGREQFF.

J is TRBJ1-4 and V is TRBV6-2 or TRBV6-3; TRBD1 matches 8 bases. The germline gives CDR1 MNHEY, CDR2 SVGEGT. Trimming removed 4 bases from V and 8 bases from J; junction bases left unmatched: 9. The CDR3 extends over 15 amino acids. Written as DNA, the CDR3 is TGTGCCAGCAGTTCCCTCGGGACAGGAGGAGAAAAACTGTTTTTT. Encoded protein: CASSSLGTGGEKLFF.

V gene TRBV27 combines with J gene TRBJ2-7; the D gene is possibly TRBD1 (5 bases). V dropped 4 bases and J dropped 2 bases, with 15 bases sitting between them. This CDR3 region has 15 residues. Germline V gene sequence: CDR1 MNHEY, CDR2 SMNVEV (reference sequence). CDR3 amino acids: CASSYTGTAPYEQYF. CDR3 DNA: TGTGCCAGCAGTTATACAGGAACCGCTCCCTACGAGCAGTACTTC.

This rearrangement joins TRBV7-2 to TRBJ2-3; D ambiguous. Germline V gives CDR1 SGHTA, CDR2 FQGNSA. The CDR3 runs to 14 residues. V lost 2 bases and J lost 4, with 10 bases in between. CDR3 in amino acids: CASSLFGSPDTQYF. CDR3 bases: TGTGCCAGCAGCTTATTTGGTAGCCCAGATACGCAGTATTTT.

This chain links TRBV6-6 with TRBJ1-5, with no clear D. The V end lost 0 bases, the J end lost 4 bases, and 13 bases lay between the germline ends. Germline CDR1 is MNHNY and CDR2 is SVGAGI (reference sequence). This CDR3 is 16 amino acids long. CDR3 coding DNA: TGTGCCAGCAGTTACTCGAAACAGACAAGTAATCAGCCCCAGCATTTT. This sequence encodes CASSYSKQTSNQPQHF.

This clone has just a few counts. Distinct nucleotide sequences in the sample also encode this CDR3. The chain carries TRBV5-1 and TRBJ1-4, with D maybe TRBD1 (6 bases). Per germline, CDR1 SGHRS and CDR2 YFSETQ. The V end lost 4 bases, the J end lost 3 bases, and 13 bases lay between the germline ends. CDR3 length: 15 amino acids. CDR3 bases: TGCGCCAGCAGCCCTTCAGGACAGTCTAATGAAAAACTGTTTTTT. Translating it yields CASSPSGQSNEKLFF. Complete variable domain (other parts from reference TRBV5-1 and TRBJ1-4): KAGVTQTPRYLIKTRGQQVTLSCSPISGHRSVSWYQQTPGQGLQFLFEYFSETQRNKGNFPGRFSGRQFSNSRSEMNVSTLELGDSALYLCASSPSGQSNEKLFFGSGTQLSVL.

The CDR3 protein is CASSLGQGKGVYGYTF. The CDR3 DNA is TGTGCCAGCAGCTTGGGGCAGGGGAAGGGTGTATATGGCTACACCTTC. V usage is TRBV7-9 and J usage is TRBJ1-2; possible D gene TRBD1, 6 bases. V dropped 3 bases and J dropped 5 bases, with 19 bases sitting between them. Germline CDR1 SEHNR, CDR2 FQNEAQ (reference sequence). The CDR3 consists of 16 residues.

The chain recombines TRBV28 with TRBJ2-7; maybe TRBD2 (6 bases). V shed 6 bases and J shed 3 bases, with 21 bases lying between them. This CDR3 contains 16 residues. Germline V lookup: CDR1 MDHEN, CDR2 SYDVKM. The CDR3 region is CASSNRTTPNRYEQYF. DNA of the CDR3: TGTGCCAGCAGCAACCGGACTACCCCAAACCGCTACGAGCAGTACTTC.

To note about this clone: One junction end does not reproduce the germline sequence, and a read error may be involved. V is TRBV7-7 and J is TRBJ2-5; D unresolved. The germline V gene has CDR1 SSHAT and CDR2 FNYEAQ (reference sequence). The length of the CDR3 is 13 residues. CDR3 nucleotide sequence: TGTGCTAGCAGCCCCGCGGAACGTGAGACCCAGTACTTC. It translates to CASSPAERETQYF.

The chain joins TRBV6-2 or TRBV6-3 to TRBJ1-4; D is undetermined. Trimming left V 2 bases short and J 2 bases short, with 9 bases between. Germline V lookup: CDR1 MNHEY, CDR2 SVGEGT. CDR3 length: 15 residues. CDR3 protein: CASSYRPGTNEKLFF. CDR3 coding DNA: TGTGCCAGCAGTTACCGCCCGGGGACTAATGAAAAACTGTTTTTT.

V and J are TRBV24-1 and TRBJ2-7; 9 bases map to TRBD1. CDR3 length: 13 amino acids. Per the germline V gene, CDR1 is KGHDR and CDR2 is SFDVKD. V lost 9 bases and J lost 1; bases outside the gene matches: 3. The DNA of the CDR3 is TGTGCCACCTCGACAGGGGGTTCCTACGAGCAGTACTTC. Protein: CATSTGGSYEQYF.

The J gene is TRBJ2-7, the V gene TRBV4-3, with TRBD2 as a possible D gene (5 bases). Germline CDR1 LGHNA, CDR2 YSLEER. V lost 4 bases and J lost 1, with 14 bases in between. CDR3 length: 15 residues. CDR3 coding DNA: TGCGCCAGCAGCCTTGGAGACACGGGATCCTACGAGCAGTACTTC. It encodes CASSLGDTGSYEQYF.

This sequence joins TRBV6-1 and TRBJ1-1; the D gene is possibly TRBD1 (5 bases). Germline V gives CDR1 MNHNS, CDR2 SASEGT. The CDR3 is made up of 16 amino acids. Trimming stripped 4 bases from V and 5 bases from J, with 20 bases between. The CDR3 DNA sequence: TGTGCCAGCAGTGGGCCGTGGCAGGGCGAACGAACTGAAGCTTTCTTT. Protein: CASSGPWQGERTEAFF.

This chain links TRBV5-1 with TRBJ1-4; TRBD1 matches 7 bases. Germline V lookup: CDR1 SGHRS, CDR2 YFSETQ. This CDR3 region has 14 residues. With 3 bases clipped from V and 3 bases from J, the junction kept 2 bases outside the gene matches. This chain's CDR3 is CASSSGQSNEKLFF. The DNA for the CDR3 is TGCGCCAGCAGCTCGGGACAGTCTAATGAAAAACTGTTTTTT.

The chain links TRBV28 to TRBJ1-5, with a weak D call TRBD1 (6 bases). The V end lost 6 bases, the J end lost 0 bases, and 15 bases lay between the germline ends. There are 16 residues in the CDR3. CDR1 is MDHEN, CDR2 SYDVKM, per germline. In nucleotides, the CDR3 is TGTGCCAGCAGGGGACCGACAGGTAGTAGCAATCAGCCCCAGCATTTT. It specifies CASRGPTGSSNQPQHF. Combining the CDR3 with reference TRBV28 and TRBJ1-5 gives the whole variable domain DVKVTQSSRYLVKRTGEKVFLECVQDMDHENMFWYRQDPGLGLRLIYFSYDVKMKEKGDIPEGYSVSREKKERFSLILESASTNQTSMYLCASRGPTGSSNQPQHFGDGTRLSIL.

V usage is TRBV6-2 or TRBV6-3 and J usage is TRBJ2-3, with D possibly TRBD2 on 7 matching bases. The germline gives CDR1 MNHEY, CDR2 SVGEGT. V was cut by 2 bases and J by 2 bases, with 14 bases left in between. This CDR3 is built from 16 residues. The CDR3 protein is CASSYPGGHNTDTQYF. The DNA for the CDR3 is TGTGCCAGCAGTTACCCGGGGGGCCATAACACAGATACGCAGTATTTT.

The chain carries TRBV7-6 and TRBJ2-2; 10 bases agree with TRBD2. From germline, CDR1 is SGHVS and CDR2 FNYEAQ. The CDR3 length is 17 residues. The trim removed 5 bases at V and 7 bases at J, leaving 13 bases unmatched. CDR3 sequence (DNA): TGTGCCAGCAGCACTGCTAGCGGGGGACGATTTCTCGGGGAGCTGTTTTTT. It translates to CASSTASGGRFLGELFF.

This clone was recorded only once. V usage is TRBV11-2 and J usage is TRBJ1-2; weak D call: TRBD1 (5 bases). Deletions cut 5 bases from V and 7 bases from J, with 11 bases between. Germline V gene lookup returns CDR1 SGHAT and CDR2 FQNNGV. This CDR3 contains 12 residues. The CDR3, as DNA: TGTGCCAGCAGCCCCTTGGGGGGTGGCTACACCTTC. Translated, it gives CASSPLGGGYTF. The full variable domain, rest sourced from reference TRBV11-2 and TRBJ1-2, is EAGVAQSPRYKIIEKRQSVAFWCNPISGHATLYWYQQILGQGPKLLIQFQNNGVVDDSQLPKDRFSAERLKGVDSTLKIQPAKLEDSAVYLCASSPLGGGYTFGSGTRLTVV.

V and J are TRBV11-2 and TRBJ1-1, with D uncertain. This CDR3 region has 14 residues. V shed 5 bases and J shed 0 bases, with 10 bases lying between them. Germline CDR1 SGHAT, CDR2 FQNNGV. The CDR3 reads CASSPYTVNTEAFF. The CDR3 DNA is TGTGCCAGCAGCCCGTATACAGTGAACACTGAAGCTTTCTTT.

In nucleotides, the CDR3 is TGTGCCAGCAGCTTACTCTTGACTAGCGGGGGGTATGAGACCCAGTACTTC. Translating it yields CASSLLLTSGGYETQYF. The genes are TRBV7-2 and TRBJ2-5, with TRBD2 matching over 13 bases. Germline assignment: CDR1 SGHTA and CDR2 FQGNSA. This CDR3 spans 17 amino acids. V gave up 2 bases and J gave up 5 bases; unmatched junction bases: 8.

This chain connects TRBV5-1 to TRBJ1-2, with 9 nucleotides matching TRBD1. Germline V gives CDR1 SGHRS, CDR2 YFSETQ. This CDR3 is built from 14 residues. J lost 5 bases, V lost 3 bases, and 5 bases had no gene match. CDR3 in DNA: TGCGCCAGCAGCTCCCCCGGGACAGGGTATGGCTACACCTTC. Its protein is CASSSPGTGYGYTF.

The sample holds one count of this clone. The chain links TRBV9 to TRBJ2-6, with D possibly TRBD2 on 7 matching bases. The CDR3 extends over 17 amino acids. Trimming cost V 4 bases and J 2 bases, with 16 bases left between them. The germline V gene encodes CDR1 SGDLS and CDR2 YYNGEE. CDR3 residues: CASSLPTGGTGANVLTF. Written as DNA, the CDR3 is TGTGCCAGCAGCCTCCCTACGGGGGGCACTGGGGCCAACGTCCTGACTTTC.

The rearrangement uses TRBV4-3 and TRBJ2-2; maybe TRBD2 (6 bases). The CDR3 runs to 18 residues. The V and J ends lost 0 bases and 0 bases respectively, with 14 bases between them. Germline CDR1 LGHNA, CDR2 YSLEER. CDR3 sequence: CASSQDPGGAANTGELFF. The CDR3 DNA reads TGCGCCAGCAGCCAAGATCCAGGAGGGGCTGCGAACACCGGGGAGCTGTTTTTT.

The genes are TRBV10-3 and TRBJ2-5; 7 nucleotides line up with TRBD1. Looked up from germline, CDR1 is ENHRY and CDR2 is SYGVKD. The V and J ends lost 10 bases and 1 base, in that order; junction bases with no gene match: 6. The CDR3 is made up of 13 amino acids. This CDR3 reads CASRDSGQETQYF. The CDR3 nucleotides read TGTGCCAGCCGGGACAGTGGCCAAGAGACCCAGTACTTC.

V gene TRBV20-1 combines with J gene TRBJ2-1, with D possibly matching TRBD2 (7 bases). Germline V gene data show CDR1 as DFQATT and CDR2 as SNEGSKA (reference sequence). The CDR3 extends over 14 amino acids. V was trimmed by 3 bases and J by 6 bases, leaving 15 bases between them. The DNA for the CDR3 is TGCAGTGCTAGTTACGGGGGGCGGTCCAATGAGCAGTTCTTC. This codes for CSASYGGRSNEQFF.